This TCR beta chain was found in a study of PD-1 blockade in classical Hodgkin lymphoma. Study-wide findings and caveats: Newly diagnosed patients reportedly trailed healthy donors in baseline TCR diversity.

Time point in this sample: newly diagnosed, previously untreated cHL patient sample. Using magnetic negative selection, the CD4+ T cells were separated out of thawed PBMCs. Sequenced by immunoSEQ multiplex PCR; TCRdb stores in-frame clones only, minus some. The table includes approximately 27,000 clones, around 92% detected once. Trimming took off 8 bases at V and 6 bases at J, with 20 bases between the two ends. The CDR3 covers 14 residues. Germline V CDR1 and CDR2: MNHNS, SASEGT. Remarks on this clone: Its cognate antigen is unknown.

The clonotype originates from a human donor with classical Hodgkin lymphoma. The V gene is TRBV6-1, the J gene TRBJ2-7; perhaps TRBD1 as D (5 bases). Source material: CD4+ T cells from blood. CDR3 in amino acids: CASGSSRRGREQYF. The DNA of the CDR3 is TGTGCCAGCGGCTCCTCGAGAAGGGGCCGCGAGCAGTACTTC.